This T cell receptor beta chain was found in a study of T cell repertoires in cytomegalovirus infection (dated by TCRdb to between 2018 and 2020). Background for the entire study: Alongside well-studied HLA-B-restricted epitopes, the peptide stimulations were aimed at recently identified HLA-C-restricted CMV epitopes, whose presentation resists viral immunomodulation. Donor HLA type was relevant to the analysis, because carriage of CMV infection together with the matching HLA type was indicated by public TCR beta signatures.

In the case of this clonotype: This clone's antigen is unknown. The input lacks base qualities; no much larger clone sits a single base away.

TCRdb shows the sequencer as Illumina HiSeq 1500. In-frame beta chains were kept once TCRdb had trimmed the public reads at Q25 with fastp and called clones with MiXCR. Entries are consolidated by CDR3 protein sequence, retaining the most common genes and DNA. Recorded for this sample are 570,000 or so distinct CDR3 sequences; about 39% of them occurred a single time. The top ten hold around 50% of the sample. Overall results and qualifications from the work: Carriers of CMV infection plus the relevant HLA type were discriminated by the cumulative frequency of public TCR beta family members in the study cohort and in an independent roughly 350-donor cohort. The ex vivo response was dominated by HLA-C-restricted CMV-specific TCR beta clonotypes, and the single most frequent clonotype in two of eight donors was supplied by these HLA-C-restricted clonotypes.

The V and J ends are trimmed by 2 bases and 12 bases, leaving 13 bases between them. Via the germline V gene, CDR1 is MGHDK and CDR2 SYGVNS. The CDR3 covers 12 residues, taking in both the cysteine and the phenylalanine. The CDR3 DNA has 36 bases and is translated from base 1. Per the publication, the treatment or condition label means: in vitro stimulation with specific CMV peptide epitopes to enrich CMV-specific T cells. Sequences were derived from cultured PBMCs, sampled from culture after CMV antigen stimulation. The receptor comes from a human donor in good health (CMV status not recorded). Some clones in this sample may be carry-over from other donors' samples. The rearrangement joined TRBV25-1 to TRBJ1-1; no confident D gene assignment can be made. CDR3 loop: CASSEGRRMTFF. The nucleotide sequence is TGTGCCAGCAGTGAAGGACGCCGAATGACTTTCTTT.